This TCR beta chain originates from a study of human T cells and chemical hapten exposure. Study-wide context: Chiefly female patients presented with alopecia areata, totalis or universalis.

Time point: pre-sensitization, week 0. Treatment described: therapeutic diphenylcyclopropenone sensitization with weekly scalp DPC. Unique molecular identifiers were linked by the library to individual cDNA molecules. Per the study methods: Individual samples carried between about 23,224 and 700,000 TCRs, with some 100,000 as the median. One entry per CDR3 protein, called by TCRdb with MiXCR from the RACE reads. TCRdb, rather than the study authors, made the V and J calls. The table lists some 250,000 distinct CDR3 sequences, approximately 8% of them singletons. CDR3 length: 12 residues. V lost 5 bases to trimming and J lost 1 base, with 9 bases between them. CDR1 is DFQATT, CDR2 SNEGSKA, per germline (reference sequence). Ten or more counts support this clonotype.

The rearrangement uses TRBV20-1 and TRBJ2-7, with D possibly TRBD1 on 5 matching bases. This receptor was obtained from a man aged 18 to 30 with alopecia areata. Some clones in this sample may be carry-over from other donors' samples. The sequences come from whole blood, collected in connection with sensitization to the hapten diphenylcyclopropenone (DPC). CDR3 nucleotides: TGCAGTGCTTCGACAGATTCCTACGAGCAGTACTTC. Its translation: CSASTDSYEQYF.